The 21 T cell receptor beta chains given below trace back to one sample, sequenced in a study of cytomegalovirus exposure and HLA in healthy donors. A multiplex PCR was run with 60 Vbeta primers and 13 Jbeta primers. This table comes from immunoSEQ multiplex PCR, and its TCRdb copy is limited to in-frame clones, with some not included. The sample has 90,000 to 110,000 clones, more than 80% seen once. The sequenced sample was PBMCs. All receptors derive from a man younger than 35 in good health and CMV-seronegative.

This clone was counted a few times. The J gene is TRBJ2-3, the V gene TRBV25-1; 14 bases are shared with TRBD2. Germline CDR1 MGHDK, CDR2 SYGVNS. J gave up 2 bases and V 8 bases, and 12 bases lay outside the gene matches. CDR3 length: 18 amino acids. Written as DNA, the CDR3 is TGTGCCAGCGGAGCGACTAGCGGGAGGGCCACCTCCACAGATACGCAGTATTTT. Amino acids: CASGATSGRATSTDTQYF.

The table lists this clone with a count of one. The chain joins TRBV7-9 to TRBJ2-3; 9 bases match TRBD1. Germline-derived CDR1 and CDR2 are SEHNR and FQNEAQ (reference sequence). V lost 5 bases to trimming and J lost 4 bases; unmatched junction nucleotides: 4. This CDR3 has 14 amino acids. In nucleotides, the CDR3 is TGTGCCAGCAGCCTAACAGGGGGCGCAGATACGCAGTATTTT. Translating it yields CASSLTGGADTQYF.

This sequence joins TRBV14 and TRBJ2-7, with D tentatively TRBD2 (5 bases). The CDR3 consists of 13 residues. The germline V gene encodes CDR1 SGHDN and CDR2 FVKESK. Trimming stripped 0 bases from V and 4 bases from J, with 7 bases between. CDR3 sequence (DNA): TGTGCCAGCAGCCAAGAGGACTCATACGAGCAGTACTTC. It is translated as CASSQEDSYEQYF.

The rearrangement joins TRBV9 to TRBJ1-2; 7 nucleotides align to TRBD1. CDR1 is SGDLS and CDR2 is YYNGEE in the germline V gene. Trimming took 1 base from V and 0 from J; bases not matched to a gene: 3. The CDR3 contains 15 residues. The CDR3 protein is CASSVKGGSNYGYTF. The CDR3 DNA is TGTGCCAGCAGCGTAAAAGGGGGCTCTAACTATGGCTACACCTTC.

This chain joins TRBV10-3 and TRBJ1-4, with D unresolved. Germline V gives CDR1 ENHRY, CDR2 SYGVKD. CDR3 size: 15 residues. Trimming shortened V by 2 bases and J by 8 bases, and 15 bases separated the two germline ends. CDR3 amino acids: CAISETSHPTEKLFF. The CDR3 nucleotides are TGTGCCATCAGTGAGACCTCCCACCCTACGGAAAAACTGTTTTTT.

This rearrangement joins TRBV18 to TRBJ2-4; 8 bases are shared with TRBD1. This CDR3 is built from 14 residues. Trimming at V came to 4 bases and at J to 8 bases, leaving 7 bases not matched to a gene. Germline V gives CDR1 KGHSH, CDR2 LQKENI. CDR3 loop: CASSRTGSADIQYF. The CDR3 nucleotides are TGTGCCAGCTCACGGACAGGGAGTGCAGACATTCAGTACTTC. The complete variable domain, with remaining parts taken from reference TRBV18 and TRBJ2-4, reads NAGVMQNPRHLVRRRGQEARLRCSPMKGHSHVYWYRQLPEEGLKFMVYLQKENIIDESGMPKERFSAEFPKEGPSILRIQQVVRGDSAAYFCASSRTGSADIQYFGAGTRLSVL.

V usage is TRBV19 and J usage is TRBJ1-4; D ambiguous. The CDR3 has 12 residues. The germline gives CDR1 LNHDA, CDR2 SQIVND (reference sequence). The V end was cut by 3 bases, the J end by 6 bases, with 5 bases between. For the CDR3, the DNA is TGTGCCAGTAGTATTCGGGATGAAAAACTGTTTTTT. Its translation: CASSIRDEKLFF. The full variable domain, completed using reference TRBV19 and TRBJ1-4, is DGGITQSPKYLFRKEGQNVTLSCEQNLNHDAMYWYRQDPGQGLRLIYYSQIVNDFQKGDIAEGYSVSREKKESFPLTVTSAQKNPTAFYLCASSIRDEKLFFGSGTQLSVL.

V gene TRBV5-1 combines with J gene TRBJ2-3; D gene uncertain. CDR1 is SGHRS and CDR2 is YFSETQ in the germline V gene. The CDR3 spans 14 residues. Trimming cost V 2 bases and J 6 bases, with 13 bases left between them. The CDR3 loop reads CASSLSAPRDTQYF. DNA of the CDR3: TGCGCCAGCAGCTTATCGGCACCGAGGGATACGCAGTATTTT.

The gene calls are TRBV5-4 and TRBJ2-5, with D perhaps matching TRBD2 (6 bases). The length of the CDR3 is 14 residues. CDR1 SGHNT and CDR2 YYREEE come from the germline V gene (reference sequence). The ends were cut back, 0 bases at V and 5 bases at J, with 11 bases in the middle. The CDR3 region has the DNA TGTGCCAGCAGCTTGGACGCGGGGACGGAGACCCAGTACTTC. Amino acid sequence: CASSLDAGTETQYF. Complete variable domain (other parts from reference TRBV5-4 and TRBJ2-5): ETGVTQSPTHLIKTRGQQVTLRCSSQSGHNTVSWYQQALGQGPQFIFQYYREEENGRGNFPPRFSGLQFPNYSSELNVNALELDDSALYLCASSLDAGTETQYFGPGTRLLVL.

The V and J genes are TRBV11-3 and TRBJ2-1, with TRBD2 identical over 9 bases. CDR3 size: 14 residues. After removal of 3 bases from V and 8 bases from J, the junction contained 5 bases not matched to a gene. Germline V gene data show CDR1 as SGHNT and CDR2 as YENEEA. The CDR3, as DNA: TGTGCCAGCAGCTTCCAGACTAGCGGCGATGAGCAGTTCTTC. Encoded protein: CASSFQTSGDEQFF.

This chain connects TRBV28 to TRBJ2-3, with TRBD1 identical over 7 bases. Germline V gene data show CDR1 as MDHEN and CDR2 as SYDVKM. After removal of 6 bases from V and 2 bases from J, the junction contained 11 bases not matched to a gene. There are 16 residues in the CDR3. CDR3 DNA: TGTGCCAGCAGCCTGGGACAGCCGAGCGTCACAGATACGCAGTATTTT. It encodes CASSLGQPSVTDTQYF.

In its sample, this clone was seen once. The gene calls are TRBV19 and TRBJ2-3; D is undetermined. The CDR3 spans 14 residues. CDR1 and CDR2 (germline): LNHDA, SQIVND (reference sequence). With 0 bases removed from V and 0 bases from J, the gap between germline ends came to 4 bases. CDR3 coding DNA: TGTGCCAGTAGTATAGAGGGCAGCACAGATACGCAGTATTTT. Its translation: CASSIEGSTDTQYF.

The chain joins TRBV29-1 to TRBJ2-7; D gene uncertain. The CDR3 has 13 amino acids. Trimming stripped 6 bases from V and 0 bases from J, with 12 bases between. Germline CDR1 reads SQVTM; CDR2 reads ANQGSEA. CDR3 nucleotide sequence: TGCAGCGTCCCTGTGCCAGGCTCCTACGAGCAGTACTTC. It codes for CSVPVPGSYEQYF.

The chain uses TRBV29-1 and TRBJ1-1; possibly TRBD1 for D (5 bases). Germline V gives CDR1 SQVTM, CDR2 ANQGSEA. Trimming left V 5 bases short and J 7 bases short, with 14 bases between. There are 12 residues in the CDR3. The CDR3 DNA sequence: TGCAGCGTTCGGGAGGGGCCCAATGAAGCTTTCTTT. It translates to CSVREGPNEAFF.

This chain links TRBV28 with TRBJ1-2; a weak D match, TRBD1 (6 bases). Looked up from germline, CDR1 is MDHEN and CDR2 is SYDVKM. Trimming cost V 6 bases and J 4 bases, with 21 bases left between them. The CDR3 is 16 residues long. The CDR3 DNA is TGTGCCAGCAGCCTTACTTTGGCTATGGGGGCCTATGGCTACACCTTC. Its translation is CASSLTLAMGAYGYTF.

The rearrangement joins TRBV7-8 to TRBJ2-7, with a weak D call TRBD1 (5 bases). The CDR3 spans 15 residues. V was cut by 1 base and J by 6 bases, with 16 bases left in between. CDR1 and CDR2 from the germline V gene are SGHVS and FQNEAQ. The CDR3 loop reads CASSLGQPGDREQYF. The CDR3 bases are TGTGCCAGCAGCTTAGGACAGCCTGGTGACCGCGAGCAGTACTTC.

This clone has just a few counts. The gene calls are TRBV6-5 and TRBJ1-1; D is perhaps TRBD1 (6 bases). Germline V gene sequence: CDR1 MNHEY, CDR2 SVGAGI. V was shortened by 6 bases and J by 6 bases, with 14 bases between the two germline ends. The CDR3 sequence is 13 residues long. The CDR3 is CASRVLRGSEAFF. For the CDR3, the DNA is TGTGCCAGCAGAGTTCTCAGGGGATCTGAAGCTTTCTTT.

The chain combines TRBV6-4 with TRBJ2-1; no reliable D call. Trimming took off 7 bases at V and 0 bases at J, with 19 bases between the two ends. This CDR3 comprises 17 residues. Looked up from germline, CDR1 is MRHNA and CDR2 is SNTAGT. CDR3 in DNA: TGTGCCAGCATTACCTCTGGTAGGCGGAGCTCCTACAATGAGCAGTTCTTC. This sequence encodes CASITSGRRSSYNEQFF.

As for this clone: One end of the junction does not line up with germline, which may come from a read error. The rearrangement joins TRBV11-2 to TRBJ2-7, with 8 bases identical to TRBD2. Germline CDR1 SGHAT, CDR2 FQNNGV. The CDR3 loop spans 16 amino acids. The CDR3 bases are TGTGCCAGCAGCTTATCTCCAACGGGACTAGTCGTAAAGAAGAAATTC. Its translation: CASSLSPTGLVVKKKF.

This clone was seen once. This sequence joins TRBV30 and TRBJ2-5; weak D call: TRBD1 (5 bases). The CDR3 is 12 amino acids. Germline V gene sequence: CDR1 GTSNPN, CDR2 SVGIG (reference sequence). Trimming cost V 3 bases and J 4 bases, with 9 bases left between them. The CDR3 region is CAWRGPGETQYF. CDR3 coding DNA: TGTGCCTGGAGGGGGCCGGGAGAGACCCAGTACTTC. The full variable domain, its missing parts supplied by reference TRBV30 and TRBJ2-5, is SQTIHQWPATLVQPVGSPLSLECTVEGTSNPNLYWYRQAAGRGLQLLFYSVGIGQISSEVPQNLSASRPQDRQFILSSKKLLLSDSGFYLCAWRGPGETQYFGPGTRLLVL.

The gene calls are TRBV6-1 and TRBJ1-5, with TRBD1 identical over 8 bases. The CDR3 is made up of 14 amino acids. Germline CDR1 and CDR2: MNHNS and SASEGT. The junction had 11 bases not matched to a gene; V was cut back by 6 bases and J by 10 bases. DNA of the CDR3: TGTGCCAGCAGCCTTCTAGGACAGGGTCGACCCCAGCATTTT. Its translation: CASSLLGQGRPQHF.